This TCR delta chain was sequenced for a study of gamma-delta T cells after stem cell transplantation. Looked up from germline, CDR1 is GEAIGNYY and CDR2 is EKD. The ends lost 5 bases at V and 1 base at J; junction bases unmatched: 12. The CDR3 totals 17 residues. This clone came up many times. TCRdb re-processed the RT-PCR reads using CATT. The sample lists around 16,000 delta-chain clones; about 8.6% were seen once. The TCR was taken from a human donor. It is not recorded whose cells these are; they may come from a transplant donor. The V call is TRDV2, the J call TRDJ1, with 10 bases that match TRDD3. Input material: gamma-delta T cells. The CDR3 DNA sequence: TGTGCCTGTGGGTGGTTGGGGGATACTGGGATCACCGATAAACTCATCTTT. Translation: CACGWLGDTGITDKLIF.